Shown below are 7 T cell receptor beta chains from a single sample sequenced in a study of T cell responses to AZD1222 COVID-19 vaccine. The table came from immunoSEQ multiplex PCR; TCRdb's copy has only in-frame clones and leaves some out. This sample has tens of thousands of clones, with nearly 90% found just once. Sequences were derived from peripheral blood, sampled on day 0 of AZD1222 vaccination. Receptor source: an adult in good health.

CDR3 region: CASRGVGRDNEQFF. CDR3 coding DNA: TGTGCCAGCAGGGGCGTCGGGAGGGACAATGAGCAGTTCTTC. The chain links TRBV6-5 to TRBJ2-1; TRBD2 matches 8 bases. CDR3 size: 14 residues. The germline CDR1 and CDR2 sequences are MNHEY and SVGAGI. V lost 6 bases to trimming and J lost 5 bases; unmatched junction nucleotides: 6.

V usage is TRBV4-1 and J usage is TRBJ2-7, with D perhaps matching TRBD2 (6 bases). This CDR3 region has 13 residues. Deletions cut 6 bases from V and 9 bases from J, with 18 bases between. Germline V gene sequence: CDR1 MGHRA, CDR2 YSYEKL. CDR3 in DNA: TGCGCCAGCAGTCAGCTCAGGAAGGGAGGGCAGTACTTC. Amino acid sequence: CASSQLRKGGQYF.

J is TRBJ2-1 and V is TRBV28, with D possibly being TRBD1 (6 bases). Trimming took 6 bases from V and 1 from J, leaving 16 bases between them. The germline CDR1 and CDR2 sequences are MDHEN and SYDVKM. This CDR3 is built from 16 residues. Written as DNA, the CDR3 is TGTGCCAGCAGGGAAGGGGGAGTAATATCCTACAATGAGCAGTTCTTC. Translated, it gives CASREGGVISYNEQFF.

The chain carries TRBV5-1 and TRBJ1-3; unclear D gene. This CDR3 has 15 residues. Germline V gene data show CDR1 as SGHRS and CDR2 as YFSETQ. Trimming took 4 bases from V and 1 from J, leaving 12 bases between them. CDR3 sequence: CASSKFPESGNTIYF. In nucleotides, the CDR3 is TGCGCCAGCAGCAAATTCCCAGAGTCTGGAAACACCATATATTTT.

This clone was found once. The V gene is TRBV10-3, the J gene TRBJ1-4; D is possibly TRBD1 (5 bases). The CDR3 has 17 residues. Germline CDR1 is ENHRY and CDR2 is SYGVKD. V lost 0 bases, J lost 7 bases, and 18 bases lay in between. The CDR3 nucleotides read TGTGCCATCAGTGAGTCGGAGGTGGGCCGGGGCGGTGAAAAACTGTTTTTT. Translated, it gives CAISESEVGRGGEKLFF.

V usage is TRBV11-2 and J usage is TRBJ1-6; no reliable D call. The CDR3 runs to 15 residues. The ends were cut back, 1 base at V and 6 bases at J, with 10 bases in the middle. Germline lookup yields CDR1 SGHAT and CDR2 FQNNGV. The CDR3 DNA is TGTGCCAGCAGCTTAGTGGAGACACCTAATTCACCCCTCCACTTT. Translation: CASSLVETPNSPLHF.

The V and J genes are TRBV5-1 and TRBJ2-5, with TRBD2 matching over 7 bases. After removal of 1 base from V and 5 bases from J, the junction contained 8 bases not matched to a gene. Germline CDR1 reads SGHRS; CDR2 reads YFSETQ. The CDR3 totals 15 residues. CDR3 sequence (DNA): TGCGCCAGCAGCTTGTTGGGGCTGGGGGGGGAGACCCAGTACTTC. This translates into CASSLLGLGGETQYF.